One T cell receptor (beta chain) is described in this entry. Its antigen is unknown. V gave up 7 bases and J gave up 0 bases, with 13 bases separating them. Germline CDR1 MNHEY, CDR2 SVGAGI. CDR3 length: 15 amino acids. This record comes from a study of T cell responses to AZD1222 COVID-19 vaccine. The study, taken as a whole, reports: Along spike, vaccine-associated CD4 TCRs were found throughout, with dominance at 160-218 and 743-854. Only a handful of individuals given AZD1222 were seropositive at baseline.

The table came from immunoSEQ multiplex PCR; TCRdb's copy has only in-frame clones and leaves some out. The sample lists about 190,000 clones, more than 75% occurring once. This sample comprised peripheral blood, obtained on day 0 of MenACWY control vaccination. The chain links TRBV6-5 to TRBJ1-5; D is ambiguous. The source is an adult in good health. The CDR3 reads CASTITLRSNQPQHF. The CDR3 DNA follows: TGTGCCAGCACCATAACCCTCCGTAGCAATCAGCCCCAGCATTTT.